Shown below are 23 T cell receptor beta chains from a single sample sequenced in a study of T cells after yellow fever vaccination. TCRdb called the 5' RACE reads again in MiXCR, with one record for every CDR3 protein. The sample records roughly 340,000 distinct CDR3 sequences, approximately 3.9% being singletons. The sequencing here drew on PBMCs, taken 5 days after the yellow fever booster vaccination. The receptors stem from a man aged 18 to 30 who received the YFV17D yellow fever vaccine.

This clonotype turned up a few times. The genes are TRBV18 and TRBJ2-5; D not resolved. V lost 0 bases and J 1 base, leaving 9 bases between the germline ends. This CDR3 contains 15 residues. Germline-derived CDR1 and CDR2 are KGHSH and LQKENI. The CDR3 reads CASSPPSGTQETQYF. The DNA of the CDR3 is TGTGCCAGCTCACCACCCTCTGGCACCCAAGAGACCCAGTACTTC.

The chain has TRBV7-9 and TRBJ2-5; possible D gene TRBD1, 5 bases. The CDR3 length is 13 residues. In germline, CDR1 is SEHNR, CDR2 FQNEAQ (reference sequence). Between the trimmed V and J ends, which lost 5 bases and 2 bases, there was a span of 9 bases. DNA of the CDR3: TGTGCCAGCAGCCGGACACCTCAAGAGACCCAGTACTTC. Translation gives CASSRTPQETQYF.

The chain has TRBV6-5 and TRBJ2-1, with D perhaps TRBD2 (6 bases). This CDR3 has 15 residues. CDR1 is MNHEY, CDR2 SVGAGI, per germline. V was shortened by 7 bases and J by 5 bases, with 18 bases between the two germline ends. CDR3 residues: CASTRTLGGNNEQFF. The CDR3 nucleotides are TGTGCCAGCACCCGGACACTCGGGGGTAACAATGAGCAGTTCTTC.

Many counts were recorded for this clonotype. This chain uses TRBV11-2 with TRBJ2-7; D remains unclear. Deletions cut 3 bases from V and 0 bases from J, with 3 bases between. This CDR3 contains 12 residues. Germline V gene sequence: CDR1 SGHAT, CDR2 FQNNGV. The CDR3 sequence is CASSFSSYEQYF. DNA of the CDR3: TGTGCCAGCAGCTTTAGCTCCTACGAGCAGTACTTC.

This clonotype appeared a few times. V usage is TRBV20-1 and J usage is TRBJ1-1, with D hard to call. Trimming pared 1 base from V and 3 bases from J, leaving 12 bases between. Germline V gene lookup returns CDR1 DFQATT and CDR2 SNEGSKA (reference sequence). This CDR3 comprises 14 residues. The CDR3 coding sequence is TGCAGTGCTAGAGGACGATCGTCCCACACTGAAGCTTTCTTT. It encodes CSARGRSSHTEAFF.

This sequence joins TRBV5-1 and TRBJ1-5; a possible D gene is TRBD1 (6 bases). The CDR3 is 13 amino acids. V was pared by 4 bases and J by 7 bases, with 12 bases between. Germline CDR1 is SGHRS and CDR2 is YFSETQ. CDR3 DNA: TGCGCCAGCAGCCCGGACGGGGGCCAGCCCCAGCATTTT. As protein: CASSPDGGQPQHF.

There are a few counts of this clonotype. V is TRBV11-2 and J is TRBJ2-3; TRBD2 matches at 10 bases. CDR3 size: 18 residues. Germline V gene lookup returns CDR1 SGHAT and CDR2 FQNNGV. The trim removed 3 bases at V and 2 bases at J, leaving 11 bases unmatched. The DNA of the CDR3 is TGTGCCAGCAGCTTCCGGCGGCAAAGCGGGGGGGCCACAGATACGCAGTATTTT. It is translated as CASSFRRQSGGATDTQYF.

This clonotype has a handful of counts. The CDR3 spells CASSQVSAGGGNQPQHF. Written as DNA, the CDR3 is TGCGCCAGCAGCCAAGTTTCCGCAGGGGGAGGTAATCAGCCCCAGCATTTT. The V gene is TRBV4-1, the J gene TRBJ1-5, with 7 bases that match TRBD1. The J segment lost 4 bases and the V segment lost 1 base, leaving 10 bases of the junction unmatched. CDR3 size: 17 residues. Germline-derived CDR1 and CDR2 are MGHRA and YSYEKL.

The chain joins TRBV6-2 or TRBV6-3 to TRBJ2-3, with 9 bases fitting TRBD2. Per the germline V gene, CDR1 is MNHEY and CDR2 is SVGEGT. V dropped 0 bases and J dropped 4; count of bases not matched to a gene: 5. The CDR3 runs to 16 residues. The CDR3 sequence is CASSYSGLATPDTQYF. The CDR3 bases are TGTGCCAGCAGTTACTCGGGACTAGCTACCCCAGATACGCAGTATTTT.

The V and J genes are TRBV25-1 and TRBJ2-7, with TRBD1 as a possible D gene (6 bases). V lost 4 bases to trimming and J lost 6 bases, with 19 bases between them. CDR1 and CDR2 from the germline V gene are MGHDK and SYGVNS. There are 15 residues in the CDR3. CDR3 protein: CASSARTAAPSEQYF. The CDR3 DNA reads TGTGCCAGCAGTGCACGGACAGCCGCCCCCTCCGAGCAGTACTTC.

This clonotype was counted between two and nine times. The rearrangement links TRBV7-9 to TRBJ2-4; 11 bases line up with TRBD1. Germline V gene data show CDR1 as SEHNR and CDR2 as FQNEAQ (reference sequence). There are 16 residues in the CDR3. V was pared by 0 bases and J by 7 bases, with 5 bases of the junction left unmatched. The CDR3 bases are TGTGCCAGCAGCTTAGCCGGGACAGGGGGGCTCAACATTCAGTACTTC. Its translation: CASSLAGTGGLNIQYF.

In this sample, this clonotype turned up many times. V gene TRBV7-9 combines with J gene TRBJ2-5; maybe TRBD2 (6 bases). CDR3 size: 14 residues. V dropped 7 bases and J dropped 4 bases, with 16 bases sitting between them. Germline assignment: CDR1 SEHNR and CDR2 FQNEAQ (reference sequence). CDR3 amino acids: CASISRRGGETQYF. CDR3 bases: TGTGCCAGCATCTCAAGAAGGGGAGGAGAGACCCAGTACTTC.

The chain links TRBV20-1 to TRBJ2-3, with 7 positions matching TRBD2. The CDR3 length is 15 residues. CDR1 and CDR2 from the germline V gene are DFQATT and SNEGSKA (reference sequence). V gave up 3 bases and J gave up 5 bases; unmatched junction bases: 11. CDR3 coding DNA: TGCAGTGCTAGCTATTGGCGGGGGTTGAAAGATACGCAGTATTTT. Its protein is CSASYWRGLKDTQYF.

This clonotype was recorded many times. This chain links TRBV20-1 with TRBJ2-5, with 8 bases fitting TRBD1. The CDR3 is made up of 15 amino acids. Germline lookup yields CDR1 DFQATT and CDR2 SNEGSKA (reference sequence). The junction had 4 bases not matched to a gene; V was cut back by 0 bases and J by 1 base. This CDR3 reads CSARDGGTGQETQYF. The CDR3 coding sequence is TGCAGTGCTAGAGACGGAGGGACAGGCCAAGAGACCCAGTACTTC.

This clonotype occurred a few times. The chain has TRBV7-3 and TRBJ2-3; 7 positions match TRBD2. V gave up 5 bases and J gave up 0 bases; unmatched junction bases: 8. Per the germline V gene, CDR1 is SGHTA and CDR2 is FQGTGA. This CDR3 has 16 residues. CDR3 residues: CASSPGLSTSTDTQYF. The CDR3 DNA reads TGTGCCAGCAGCCCGGGACTATCCACTAGCACAGATACGCAGTATTTT.

This clonotype occurred many times. The chain joins TRBV12-3 or TRBV12-4 to TRBJ2-1; D might be TRBD2 (7 bases). The CDR3 spans 15 residues. Trimming cost V 3 bases and J 9 bases, with 18 bases left between them. CDR3 bases: TGTGCCAGCAGTTTTGGGGAGGGGGGCCTAATTGAGCAGTTCTTC. This encodes CASSFGEGGLIEQFF.

This clonotype was counted a few times. DNA of the CDR3: TGTGCCAGCTCACGGGCAGGGAATAGGGACACTGAAGCTTTCTTT. Its translation: CASSRAGNRDTEAFF. The chain couples TRBV18 to TRBJ1-1; a weak D match, TRBD1 (5 bases). CDR3 size: 15 residues. The germline V gene has CDR1 KGHSH and CDR2 LQKENI. V was shortened by 4 bases and J by 3 bases, with 15 bases between the two germline ends.

This clonotype has more than one count but fewer than ten. The chain combines TRBV11-2 with TRBJ2-2; 7 bases line up with TRBD2. The germline gives CDR1 SGHAT, CDR2 FQNNGV. This CDR3 contains 16 residues. Losses at the gene ends were 2 bases for V and 5 bases for J; bases not matched to a gene: 8. In nucleotides, the CDR3 is TGTGCCAGCAGCTTAATTGGGGGGGACTATACCGGGGAGCTGTTTTTT. It specifies CASSLIGGDYTGELFF. The full variable domain, with the rest looked up from reference TRBV11-2 and TRBJ2-2, is EAGVAQSPRYKIIEKRQSVAFWCNPISGHATLYWYQQILGQGPKLLIQFQNNGVVDDSQLPKDRFSAERLKGVDSTLKIQPAKLEDSAVYLCASSLIGGDYTGELFFGEGSRLTVL.

This clonotype was found a few times. The chain joins TRBV5-6 to TRBJ1-1; D perhaps matches TRBD1 (6 bases). Germline CDR1 SGHDT, CDR2 YYEEEE. This CDR3 is 16 amino acids long. V shed 0 bases and J shed 0 bases, with 12 bases lying between them. This CDR3 reads CASSLELGGLNTEAFF. The CDR3 nucleotides are TGTGCCAGCAGCTTGGAATTGGGGGGCCTGAACACTGAAGCTTTCTTT.

This clonotype was seen many times. The CDR3 reads CASSGGGAPSEQFF. The CDR3 DNA is TGTGCCAGCAGTGGAGGGGGGGCGCCGAGTGAGCAGTTCTTC. This chain uses TRBV6-4 with TRBJ2-1; D perhaps matches TRBD2 (7 bases). This CDR3 comprises 14 residues. Germline V gene data show CDR1 as MRHNA and CDR2 as SNTAGT. The germline V and J ends were trimmed by 4 bases and 9 bases, with 16 bases remaining between them.

This clonotype was seen a few times. This chain joins TRBV5-1 and TRBJ2-5, with 10 bases fitting TRBD2. This CDR3 spans 15 amino acids. The ends lost 2 bases at V and 5 bases at J; junction bases unmatched: 6. Germline lookup yields CDR1 SGHRS and CDR2 YFSETQ. The DNA of the CDR3 is TGCGCCAGCAGCTTTTCGACTAGCGGGTGGGAGACCCAGTACTTC. Its protein product is CASSFSTSGWETQYF.

This clonotype came up many times. The chain employs TRBV20-1 and TRBJ1-1; 8 positions match TRBD1. J was trimmed by 5 bases and V by 5 bases; bases with no gene match: 16. Looked up from germline, CDR1 is DFQATT and CDR2 is SNEGSKA (reference sequence). The CDR3 extends over 16 amino acids. The CDR3 region has the DNA TGCAGTGCTCTCCCCGCCGGACAGGGCGGGGCGACTGAAGCTTTCTTT. This codes for CSALPAGQGGATEAFF.

There are a few counts of this clonotype. V is TRBV5-1 and J is TRBJ2-3; 11 nucleotides agree with TRBD1. The J segment lost 2 bases and the V segment lost 5 bases, leaving 7 bases of the junction unmatched. Germline V gene lookup returns CDR1 SGHRS and CDR2 YFSETQ. The CDR3 is made up of 16 amino acids. In DNA form, the CDR3 reads TGCGCCAGCAGTTCTGGACAGGGGGCGTACACAGATACGCAGTATTTT. The encoded protein is CASSSGQGAYTDTQYF.